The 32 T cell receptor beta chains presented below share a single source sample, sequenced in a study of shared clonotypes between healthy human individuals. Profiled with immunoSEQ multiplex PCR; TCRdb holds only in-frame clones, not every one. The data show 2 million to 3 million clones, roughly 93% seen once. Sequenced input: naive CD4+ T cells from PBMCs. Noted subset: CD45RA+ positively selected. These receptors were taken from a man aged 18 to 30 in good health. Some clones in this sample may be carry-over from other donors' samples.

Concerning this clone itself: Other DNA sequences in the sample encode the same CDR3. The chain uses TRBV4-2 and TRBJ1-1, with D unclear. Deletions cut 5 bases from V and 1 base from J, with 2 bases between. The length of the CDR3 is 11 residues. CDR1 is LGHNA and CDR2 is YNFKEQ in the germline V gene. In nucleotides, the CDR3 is TGTGCCAGCAGCAGGAACACTGAAGCTTTCTTT. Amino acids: CASSRNTEAFF.

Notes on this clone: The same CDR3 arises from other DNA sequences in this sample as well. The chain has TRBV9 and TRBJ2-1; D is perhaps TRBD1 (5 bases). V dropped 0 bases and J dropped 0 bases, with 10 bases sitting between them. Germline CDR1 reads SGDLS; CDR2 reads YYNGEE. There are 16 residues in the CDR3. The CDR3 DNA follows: TGTGCCAGCAGCGTAGCTACAGGCGGCTCCTACAATGAGCAGTTCTTC. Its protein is CASSVATGGSYNEQFF.

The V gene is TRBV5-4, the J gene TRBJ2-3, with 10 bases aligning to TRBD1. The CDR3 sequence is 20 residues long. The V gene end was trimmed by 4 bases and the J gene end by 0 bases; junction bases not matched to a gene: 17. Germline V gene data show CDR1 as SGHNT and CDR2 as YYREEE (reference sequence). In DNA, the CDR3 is TGTGCCAGCAGCCCAACTCCCGGACAGGGGGTAACGTATAGCACAGATACGCAGTATTTT. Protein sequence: CASSPTPGQGVTYSTDTQYF.

Written as DNA, the CDR3 is TGTGCCAGCATCCCAGGGGACAGGGTTTTCAATGAGCAGTTCTTC. Encoded protein: CASIPGDRVFNEQFF. The J gene is TRBJ2-1, the V gene TRBV28, with 9 bases matching TRBD1. V trimming: 7 bases; J trimming: 6 bases; junction bases outside the gene matches: 10. The CDR3 sequence is 15 residues long. From germline, CDR1 is MDHEN and CDR2 SYDVKM.

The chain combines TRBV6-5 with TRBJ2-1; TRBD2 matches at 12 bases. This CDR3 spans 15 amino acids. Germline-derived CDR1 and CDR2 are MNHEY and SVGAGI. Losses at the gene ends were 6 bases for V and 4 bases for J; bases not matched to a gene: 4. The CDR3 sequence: CASRALAGGYNEQFF. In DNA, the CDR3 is TGTGCCAGCAGGGCACTAGCGGGAGGTTACAATGAGCAGTTCTTC.

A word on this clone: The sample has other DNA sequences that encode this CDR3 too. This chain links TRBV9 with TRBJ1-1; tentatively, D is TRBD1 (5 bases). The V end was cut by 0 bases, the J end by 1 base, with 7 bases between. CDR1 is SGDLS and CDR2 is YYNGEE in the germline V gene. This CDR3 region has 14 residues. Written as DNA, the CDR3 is TGTGCCAGCAGCGTAGGAGGGACGAACACTGAAGCTTTCTTT. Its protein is CASSVGGTNTEAFF.

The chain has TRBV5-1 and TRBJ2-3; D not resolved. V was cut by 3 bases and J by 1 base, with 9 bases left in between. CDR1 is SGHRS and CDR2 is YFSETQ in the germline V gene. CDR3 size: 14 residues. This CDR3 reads CASSSRAGTDTQYF. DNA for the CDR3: TGCGCCAGCAGCTCCAGAGCTGGCACAGATACGCAGTATTTT. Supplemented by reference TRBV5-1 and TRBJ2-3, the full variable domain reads KAGVTQTPRYLIKTRGQQVTLSCSPISGHRSVSWYQQTPGQGLQFLFEYFSETQRNKGNFPGRFSGRQFSNSRSEMNVSTLELGDSALYLCASSSRAGTDTQYFGPGTRLTVL.

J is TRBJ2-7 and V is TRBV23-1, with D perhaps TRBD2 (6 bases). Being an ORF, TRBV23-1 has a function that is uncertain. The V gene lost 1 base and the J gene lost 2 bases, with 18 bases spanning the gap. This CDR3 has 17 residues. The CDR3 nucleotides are TGCGCCAGCAGTCAATTGGGGGGTGAAGGGACCGCCTACGAGCAGTACTTC. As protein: CASSQLGGEGTAYEQYF.

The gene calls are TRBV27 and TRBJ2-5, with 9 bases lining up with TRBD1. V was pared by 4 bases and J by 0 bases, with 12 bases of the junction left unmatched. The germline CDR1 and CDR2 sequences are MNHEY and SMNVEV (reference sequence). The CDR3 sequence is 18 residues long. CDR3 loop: CASSSHRGQGPYQETQYF. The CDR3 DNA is TGTGCCAGCAGTTCCCATCGGGGACAGGGACCGTACCAAGAGACCCAGTACTTC.

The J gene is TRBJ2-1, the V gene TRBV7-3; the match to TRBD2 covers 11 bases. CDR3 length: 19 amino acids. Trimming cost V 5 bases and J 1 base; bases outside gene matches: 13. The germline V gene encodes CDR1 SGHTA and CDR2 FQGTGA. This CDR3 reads CASSPYPGLAAFSYNEQFF. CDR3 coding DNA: TGTGCCAGCAGCCCCTATCCGGGACTAGCGGCCTTTTCCTACAATGAGCAGTTCTTC.

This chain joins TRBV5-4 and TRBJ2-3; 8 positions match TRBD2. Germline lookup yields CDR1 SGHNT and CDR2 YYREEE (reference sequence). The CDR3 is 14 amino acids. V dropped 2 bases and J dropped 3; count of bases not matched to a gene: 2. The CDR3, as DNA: TGTGCCAGCAGCTTCTCTAGCGGGACAGATACGCAGTATTTT. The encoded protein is CASSFSSGTDTQYF.

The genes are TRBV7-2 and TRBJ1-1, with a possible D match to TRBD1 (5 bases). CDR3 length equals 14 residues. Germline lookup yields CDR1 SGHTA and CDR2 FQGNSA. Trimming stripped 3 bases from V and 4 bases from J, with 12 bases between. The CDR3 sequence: CASSFLGRGTEAFF. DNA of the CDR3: TGTGCCAGCAGCTTTCTAGGGAGGGGCACTGAAGCTTTCTTT. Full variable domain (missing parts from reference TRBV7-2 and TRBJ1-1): GAGVSQSPSNKVTEKGKDVELRCDPISGHTALYWYRQSLGQGLEFLIYFQGNSAPDKSGLPSDRFSAERTGGSVSTLTIQRTQQEDSAVYLCASSFLGRGTEAFFGQGTRLTVV.

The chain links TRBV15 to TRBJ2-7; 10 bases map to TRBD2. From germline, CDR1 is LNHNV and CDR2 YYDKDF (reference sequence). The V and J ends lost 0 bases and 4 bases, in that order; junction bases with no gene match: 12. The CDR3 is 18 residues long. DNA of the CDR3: TGTGCCACCAGCAGAGATCGGGCTAGCGGGAGCTTCTTGTACGAGCAGTACTTC. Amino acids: CATSRDRASGSFLYEQYF.

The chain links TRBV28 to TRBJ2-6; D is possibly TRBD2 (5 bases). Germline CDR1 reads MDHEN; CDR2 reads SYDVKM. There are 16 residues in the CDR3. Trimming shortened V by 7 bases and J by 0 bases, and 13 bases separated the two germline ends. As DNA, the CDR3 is TGTGCCAGCACCTGGGAGTTCCTCTCTGGGGCCAACGTCCTGACTTTC. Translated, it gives CASTWEFLSGANVLTF.

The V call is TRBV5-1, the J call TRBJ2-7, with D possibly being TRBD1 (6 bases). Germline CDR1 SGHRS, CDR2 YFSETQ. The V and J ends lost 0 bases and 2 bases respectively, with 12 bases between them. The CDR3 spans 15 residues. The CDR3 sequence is CASSLASWGPYEQYF. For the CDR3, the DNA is TGCGCCAGCAGCTTGGCCTCGTGGGGGCCCTACGAGCAGTACTTC.

Here the CDR3 reads CSAPRYYGYTF. CDR3 nucleotides: TGCAGTGCCCCCCGCTACTATGGCTACACCTTC. V is TRBV20-1 and J is TRBJ1-2; unclear D gene. This CDR3 has 11 residues. The V gene lost 6 bases and the J gene lost 3 bases, with 8 bases spanning the gap. Germline V gives CDR1 DFQATT, CDR2 SNEGSKA (reference sequence).

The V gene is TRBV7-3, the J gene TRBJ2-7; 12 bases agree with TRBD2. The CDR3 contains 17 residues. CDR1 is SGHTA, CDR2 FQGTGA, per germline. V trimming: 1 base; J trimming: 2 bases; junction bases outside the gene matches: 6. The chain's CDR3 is CASSLMALAGGPYEQYF. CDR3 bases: TGTGCCAGCAGCTTAATGGCGCTAGCGGGAGGGCCCTACGAGCAGTACTTC.

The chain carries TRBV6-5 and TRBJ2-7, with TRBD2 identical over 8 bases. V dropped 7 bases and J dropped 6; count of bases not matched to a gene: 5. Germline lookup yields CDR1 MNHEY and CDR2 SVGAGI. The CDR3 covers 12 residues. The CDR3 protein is CASNRGGGEQYF. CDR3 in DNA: TGTGCCAGCAACCGGGGGGGAGGCGAGCAGTACTTC.

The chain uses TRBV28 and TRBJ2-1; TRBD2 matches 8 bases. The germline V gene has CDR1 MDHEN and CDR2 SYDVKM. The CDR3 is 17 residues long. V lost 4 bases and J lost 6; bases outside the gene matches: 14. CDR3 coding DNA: TGTGCCAGCAGTTCTCTCGCCGGACTAGCTTCCCTCAATGAGCAGTTCTTC. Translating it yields CASSSLAGLASLNEQFF.

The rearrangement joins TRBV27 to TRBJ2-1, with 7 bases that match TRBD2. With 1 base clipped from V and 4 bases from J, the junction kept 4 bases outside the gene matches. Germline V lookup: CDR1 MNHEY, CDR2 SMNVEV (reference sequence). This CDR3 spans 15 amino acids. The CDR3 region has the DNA TGTGCCAGCAGTTTATTGCAGCGGGATTACAATGAGCAGTTCTTC. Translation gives CASSLLQRDYNEQFF.

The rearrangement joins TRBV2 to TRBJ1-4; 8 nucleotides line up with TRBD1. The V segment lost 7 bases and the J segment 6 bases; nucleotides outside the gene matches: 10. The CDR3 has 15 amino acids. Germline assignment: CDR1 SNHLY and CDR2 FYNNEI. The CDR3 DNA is TGTGCCAGCAAAATTCAGGGGGCGCCGGATGAAAAACTGTTTTTT. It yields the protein CASKIQGAPDEKLFF.

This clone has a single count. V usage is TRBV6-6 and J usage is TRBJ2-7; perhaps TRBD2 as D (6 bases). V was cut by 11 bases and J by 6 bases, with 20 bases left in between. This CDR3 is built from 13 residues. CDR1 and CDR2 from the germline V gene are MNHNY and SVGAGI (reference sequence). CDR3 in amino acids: CAATRDSGAEQYF. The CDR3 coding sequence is TGTGCCGCTACTAGGGACTCCGGGGCCGAGCAGTACTTC.

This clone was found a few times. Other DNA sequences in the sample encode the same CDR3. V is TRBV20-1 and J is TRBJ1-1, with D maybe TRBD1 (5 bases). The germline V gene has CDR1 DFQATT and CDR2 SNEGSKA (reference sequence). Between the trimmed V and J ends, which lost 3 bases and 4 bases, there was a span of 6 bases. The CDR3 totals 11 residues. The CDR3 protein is CSARGPTEAFF. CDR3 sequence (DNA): TGCAGTGCTAGGGGGCCCACTGAAGCTTTCTTT.

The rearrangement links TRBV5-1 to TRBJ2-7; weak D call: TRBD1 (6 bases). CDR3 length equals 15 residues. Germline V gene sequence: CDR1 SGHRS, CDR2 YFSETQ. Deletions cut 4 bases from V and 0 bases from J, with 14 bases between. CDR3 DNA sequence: TGCGCCAGCAGCCCCGACAGGATTAGCTCCTACGAGCAGTACTTC. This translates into CASSPDRISSYEQYF.

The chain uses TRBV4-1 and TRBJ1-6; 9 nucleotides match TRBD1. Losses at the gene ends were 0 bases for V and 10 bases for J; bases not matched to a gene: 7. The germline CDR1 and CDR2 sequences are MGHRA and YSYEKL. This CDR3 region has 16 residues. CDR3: CASSQEGGTGRSPLHF. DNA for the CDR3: TGCGCCAGCAGCCAAGAAGGGGGGACAGGGAGGTCACCCCTCCACTTT.

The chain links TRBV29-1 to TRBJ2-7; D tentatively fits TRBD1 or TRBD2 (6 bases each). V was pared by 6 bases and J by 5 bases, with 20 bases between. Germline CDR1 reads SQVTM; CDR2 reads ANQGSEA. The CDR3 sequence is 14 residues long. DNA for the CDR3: TGCAGCGTGGGGGGCAGAGCGTTTCGGGACGAGCAGTACTTC. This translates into CSVGGRAFRDEQYF.

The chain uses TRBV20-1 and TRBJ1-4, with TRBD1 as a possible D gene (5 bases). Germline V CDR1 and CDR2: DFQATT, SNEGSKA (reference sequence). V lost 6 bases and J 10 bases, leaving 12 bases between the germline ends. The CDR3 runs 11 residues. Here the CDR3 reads CSAMVGGKLFF. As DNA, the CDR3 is TGCAGTGCCATGGTTGGGGGAAAACTGTTTTTT.

The CDR3 loop is CAIRGTDEETQYF. The DNA for the CDR3 is TGTGCCATCAGAGGGACAGACGAAGAGACCCAGTACTTC. The chain has TRBV10-3 and TRBJ2-5, with TRBD1 identical over 7 bases. CDR3 length: 13 amino acids. Germline assignment: CDR1 ENHRY and CDR2 SYGVKD. V shed 6 bases, J shed 3 bases, and the junction held 4 bases outside the gene matches.

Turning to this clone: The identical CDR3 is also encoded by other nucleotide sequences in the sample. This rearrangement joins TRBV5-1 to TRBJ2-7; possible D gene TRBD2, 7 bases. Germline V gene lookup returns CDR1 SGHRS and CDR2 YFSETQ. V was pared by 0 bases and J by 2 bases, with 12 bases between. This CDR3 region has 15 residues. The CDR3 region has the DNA TGCGCCAGCAGCTTGGTGAGCGGGACAACCTACGAGCAGTACTTC. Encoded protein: CASSLVSGTTYEQYF.

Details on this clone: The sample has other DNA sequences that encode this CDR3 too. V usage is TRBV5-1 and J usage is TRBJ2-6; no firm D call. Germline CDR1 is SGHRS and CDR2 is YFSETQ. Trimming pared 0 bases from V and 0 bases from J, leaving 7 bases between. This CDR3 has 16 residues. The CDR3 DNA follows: TGCGCCAGCAGCTTGGACAGCTCCTCTGGGGCCAACGTCCTGACTTTC. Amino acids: CASSLDSSSGANVLTF.

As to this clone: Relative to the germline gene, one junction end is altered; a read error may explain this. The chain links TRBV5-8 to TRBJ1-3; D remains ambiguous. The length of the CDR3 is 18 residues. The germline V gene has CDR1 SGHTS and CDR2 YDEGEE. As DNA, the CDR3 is TGTGCCAGCAGGTTGGGAGCCACTCCACTAGTCTCTGGAAACACCATATATTTT. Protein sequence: CASRLGATPLVSGNTIYF. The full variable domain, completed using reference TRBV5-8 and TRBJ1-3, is EAGVTQSPTHLIKTRGQQATLRCSPISGHTSVYWYQQALGLGLQFLLWYDEGEERNRGNFPPRFSGRQFPNYSSELNVNALELEDSALYLCASRLGATPLVSGNTIYFGEGSWLTVV.

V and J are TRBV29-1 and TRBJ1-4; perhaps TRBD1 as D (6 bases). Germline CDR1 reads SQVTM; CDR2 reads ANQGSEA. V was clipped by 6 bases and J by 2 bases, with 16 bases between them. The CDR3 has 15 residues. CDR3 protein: CSVLQGRMTNEKLFF. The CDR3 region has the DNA TGCAGCGTCCTACAGGGTAGGATGACTAATGAAAAACTGTTTTTT.